Listed here is a single T cell receptor beta chain. The target of this receptor is not known. The record has no base qualities; no much larger clone is one base away. Hyperthyroidism patients were newly diagnosed, were aged 18 to 65 years, and had a disease duration under 2 months. Anyone with other autoimmune diseases, uncontrolled infections, pregnancy or lactation was excluded from the study. Diagnosis relied on clinical symptoms, serum thyroxine, TRAb, thyroid ultrasound and orbital computed tomography. Trizol reagent was used to extract the total RNA, and its quality was then checked on an Agilent 2100 Bioanalyzer. This specimen belongs to a study of Graves' ophthalmopathy and Graves' hyperthyroidism (dated by TCRdb to 2016 to 2019). For the wider study: A patient counted as having stable hyperthyroidism if there was no progression to ophthalmopathy within 18 months of follow-up. The study used TCR beta repertoire signatures to distinguish Graves' ophthalmopathy from Graves' hyperthyroidism and to predict progression to ophthalmopathy. In total, approximately 140 blood samples were TCR-sequenced: roughly 45 ophthalmopathy, under 85 hyperthyroidism and roughly 17 hyperthyroidism-to-ophthalmopathy patients. To explore V-J signatures that distinguish ophthalmopathy from hyperthyroidism, a discovery set of around 100 patients was enrolled, made up of more than 40 with ophthalmopathy and some 56 with stable hyperthyroidism. An independent validation cohort was composed of approximately 19 hyperthyroidism patients and 15 to 17 patients who later progressed from hyperthyroidism to ophthalmopathy. In more than five hyperthyroidism patients, the T-cell repertoires found in thyroid tissue were compared with those found in blood. After sampling, hyperthyroidism patients received methimazole starting at 30 mg daily, and ophthalmopathy patients received high-dose intravenous methylprednisolone.

V ends up 5 bases short and J 7 bases short, with an unmatched junction base count of 14. Looking up the germline V gene yields CDR1 SGDLS and CDR2 YYNGEE. There are 15 amino acids in the CDR3, from cysteine to phenylalanine inclusive. Just the 45-base CDR3 DNA is kept, in frame starting at base 1. Study-wide findings and limitations: Most of the expanded thyroid clonotypes with a frequency above 0.001 were also detected in blood, and it was suggested that the thyroid immune response may be reflected by blood repertoires. Sample size was not statistically predetermined, and group allocation was not concealed from the investigators. In cross-validation, the 13-signature model distinguished ophthalmopathy from stable hyperthyroidism with almost 90% sensitivity and about 84% specificity, and in the test set the corresponding values were about 80% and 75%. In validation, the model predicted ophthalmopathy progression with 55% to 71% sensitivity and 72.22% specificity; 12 predicted patients were CT-confirmed with GO in a median of roughly 6.8 months.

For repertoire sequencing, TCR beta CDR3 regions were amplified from RNA transcripts. The first round of RT-PCR was done with HTBI primers and the Qiagen OneStep RT-PCR kit, and was followed by a second round of multiplex PCR, then size selection and purification. The libraries underwent paired-end sequencing with 100 bp reads on an Illumina HiSeq2000. Processing in the source paper ran as follows. SOAPnuke was used to process the reads, throwing out any read that had adapters, had uncalled bases, had a mean Phred below 15, or lacked an exact constant-primer or identifier match. COPE v1.2.5 was used to merge the high-quality paired reads. Each unique nucleotide sequence was defined as a clonotype, and clonotypes were aligned to IMGT TRB V, D and J references with MiTCR v1.1. Only V-J combinations with frequency above 0.0001 were analysed, covering about 99% of repertoires. A TCR clonal expansion and chaos score per V-J combination was defined as the ratio of F50 clonal expansion to chaos observed in the TCRdist matrix. Features were reduced by Welch's t-statistics and random forest to around 13 V-J combinations, which fed a naive Bayes classifier. Thyroid-blood repertoire similarity was quantified with the Morisita-Horn index. TCRdb's own reprocessing of the public reads used fastp at Q25 and MiXCR and kept productive beta chains. When rows share a CDR3 protein, they turn into one entry using the most common DNA and genes. The V and J calls were not made by the authors but by TCRdb's processing. Here the sample has around 1.1 million distinct CDR3 sequences; about 35% occur a single time. The top ten clones comprise around 10% of the sample.

The sequence came from an adult man with Graves' hyperthyroidism. Material for sequencing was peripheral blood or thyroid tissue (not recorded which). The chain is made from TRBV9 and TRBJ2-5, and 7 bases in between align with TRBD2. The nucleotide sequence is TGTGCCAGCAGTGGCTTAGGCTCAACGGGAGGGACCCAGTACTTC. Its translation reads: CASSGLGSTGGTQYF.